One sample yielded the 19 T cell receptor beta chains listed below, sequenced in a study of cytomegalovirus exposure and HLA in healthy donors. The primer mix had 60 Vbeta and 13 Jbeta primers. Some clones are missing from TCRdb's copy, which holds only in-frame ones; the method was immunoSEQ multiplex PCR. The sample contains 150,000 to 200,000 clones, 75% to 80% of which appear only once. Sequenced input: PBMCs. The receptors were gathered from a man aged 50 or older in good health and CMV-seropositive.

V is TRBV7-8 and J is TRBJ2-6; D not certain. This CDR3 has 14 amino acids. With 2 bases removed from V and 4 bases from J, the gap between germline ends came to 6 bases. Germline assignment: CDR1 SGHVS and CDR2 FQNEAQ. CDR3 residues: CASSLWAGANVLTF. CDR3 coding DNA: TGTGCCAGCAGCTTATGGGCGGGGGCCAACGTCCTGACTTTC.

This clone has a single count. The chain employs TRBV5-1 and TRBJ2-7, with a possible D match to TRBD2 (5 bases). The V gene's germline CDR1 is SGHRS and CDR2 YFSETQ. The germline V and J ends were trimmed by 6 bases and 3 bases, with 16 bases remaining between them. The CDR3 is made up of 14 amino acids. CDR3 residues: CASISHPGDYEQYV. The CDR3, as DNA: TGCGCCAGCATCTCACACCCCGGGGACTACGAGCAGTACGTC.

The chain employs TRBV9 and TRBJ2-1; 7 nucleotides align to TRBD2. CDR1 is SGDLS and CDR2 is YYNGEE in the germline V gene. V dropped 0 bases and J dropped 2; count of bases not matched to a gene: 2. The CDR3 consists of 15 residues. The CDR3 region has the DNA TGTGCCAGCAGCGTAGCGGGGGGAACCTACAATGAGCAGTTCTTC. It is translated as CASSVAGGTYNEQFF. The whole variable domain, remainder taken from reference TRBV9 and TRBJ2-1, is DSGVTQTPKHLITATGQRVTLRCSPRSGDLSVYWYQQSLDQGLQFLIQYYNGEERAKGNILERFSAQQFPDLHSELNLSSLELGDSALYFCASSVAGGTYNEQFFGPGTRLTVL.

This clone appeared once. The DNA for the CDR3 is TGTGCCAGCCGGGACAGGGAAGTTACCGGGGAGCTGTTTTTT. It codes for CASRDREVTGELFF. The genes are TRBV28 and TRBJ2-2; 9 positions match TRBD1. Losses at the gene ends were 8 bases for V and 5 bases for J; bases not matched to a gene: 6. This CDR3 contains 14 residues. Germline CDR1 is MDHEN and CDR2 is SYDVKM.

This clone has just one count. The chain combines TRBV7-9 with TRBJ1-2, with TRBD1 matching over 11 bases. Germline assignment: CDR1 SEHNR and CDR2 FQNEAQ (reference sequence). The V gene end was trimmed by 5 bases and the J gene end by 3 bases; junction bases not matched to a gene: 14. The CDR3 runs to 18 residues. CDR3 nucleotide sequence: TGTGCCAGCAGCCAGTCCCCGGGACAGGGGGGGGAGTACTATGGCTACACCTTC. Protein sequence: CASSQSPGQGGEYYGYTF.

The J gene is TRBJ1-5, the V gene TRBV18, with D unresolved. V shed 6 bases and J shed 0 bases, with 6 bases lying between them. CDR3 size: 13 residues. From germline, CDR1 is KGHSH and CDR2 LQKENI. The CDR3 DNA is TGTGCCAGCTCTACAACTAGCAATCAGCCCCAGCATTTT. Its protein product is CASSTTSNQPQHF.

The chain recombines TRBV7-9 with TRBJ2-5; D ambiguous. Germline CDR1 and CDR2: SEHNR and FQNEAQ (reference sequence). V gave up 5 bases and J gave up 1 base, with 11 bases separating them. The CDR3 sequence is 14 residues long. The CDR3 is CASSTREIQETQYF. The CDR3, as DNA: TGTGCCAGCAGCACCCGCGAAATCCAAGAGACCCAGTACTTC.

The rearrangement links TRBV4-2 to TRBJ1-6; a weak D match, TRBD1 (5 bases). This CDR3 has 19 amino acids. Trimming took 1 base from V and 0 from J, leaving 16 bases between them. Germline V gene sequence: CDR1 LGHNA, CDR2 YNFKEQ. The CDR3 loop reads CASSQGVGADSSYNSPLHF. CDR3 sequence (DNA): TGTGCCAGCAGCCAAGGGGTTGGGGCCGATAGCTCCTATAATTCACCCCTCCACTTT.

This chain joins TRBV4-1 and TRBJ2-7, with 11 bases that match TRBD2. The CDR3 consists of 15 residues. V shed 5 bases and J 4 bases; nucleotides not matched to a gene: 7. Germline CDR1 is MGHRA and CDR2 is YSYEKL. As DNA, the CDR3 is TGCGCCAGCAGCAATAGCGGGGGGGCTAATTACGAGCAGTACTTC. Translating gives CASSNSGGANYEQYF.

This clone was found a few times. The J gene is TRBJ2-3, the V gene TRBV25-1, with 9 bases identical to TRBD1. The CDR3 contains 17 residues. The J segment lost 5 bases and the V segment lost 2 bases, leaving 11 bases of the junction unmatched. CDR1 and CDR2 (germline): MGHDK, SYGVNS. The CDR3 sequence is CASSERWWTGAKDTQYF. CDR3 coding DNA: TGTGCCAGCAGTGAAAGGTGGTGGACAGGGGCTAAAGATACGCAGTATTTT.

In the case of this clone: The same CDR3 arises from other DNA sequences in this sample as well. V usage is TRBV6-5 and J usage is TRBJ2-4, with a weak D call TRBD1 (6 bases). This CDR3 is 16 amino acids long. From germline, CDR1 is MNHEY and CDR2 SVGAGI. Trimming left V 0 bases short and J 7 bases short, with 16 bases between. CDR3 bases: TGTGCCAGCAGTTACTCAGGTTCCTCGAGGGGGAACATTCAGTACTTC. Protein: CASSYSGSSRGNIQYF.

This clone was observed a few times. The chain employs TRBV6-1 and TRBJ1-5, with 8 positions matching TRBD1. This CDR3 is 13 amino acids long. Germline V gene lookup returns CDR1 MNHNS and CDR2 SASEGT. J lost 6 bases, V lost 8 bases, and 6 bases had no gene match. The CDR3 loop is CASHHRGSQPQHF. The DNA for the CDR3 is TGTGCCAGCCACCACAGGGGGAGTCAGCCCCAGCATTTT.

The chain recombines TRBV6-5 with TRBJ2-2; 9 bases are a match to TRBD1. V gave up 4 bases and J gave up 5 bases; unmatched junction bases: 5. Looked up from germline, CDR1 is MNHEY and CDR2 is SVGAGI. The length of the CDR3 is 15 residues. CDR3 DNA: TGTGCCAGCAGTTCCGGGACAGGGCGGACCGGGGAGCTGTTTTTT. It translates to CASSSGTGRTGELFF.

The chain uses TRBV28 and TRBJ1-2; 8 bases fit TRBD1. The CDR3 contains 15 residues. From germline, CDR1 is MDHEN and CDR2 SYDVKM. Trimming cost V 10 bases and J 4 bases; bases outside gene matches: 14. CDR3: CATPSTGDSLYGYTF. Written as DNA, the CDR3 is TGTGCCACCCCGTCGACAGGGGATTCGCTCTATGGCTACACCTTC.

V and J are TRBV9 and TRBJ1-2, with D unresolved. Trimming took 3 bases from V and 4 from J, leaving 13 bases between them. The CDR3 has 14 amino acids. Per the germline V gene, CDR1 is SGDLS and CDR2 is YYNGEE. The CDR3 DNA sequence: TGTGCCAGCAGCGGGGCGCGGGCATCCTATGGCTACACCTTC. Residues: CASSGARASYGYTF.

The genes are TRBV7-2 and TRBJ2-7; TRBD1 matches at 9 bases. Trimming cost V 2 bases and J 5 bases; bases outside gene matches: 7. The germline gives CDR1 SGHTA, CDR2 FQGNSA. The CDR3 sequence is 15 residues long. The CDR3 spells CASSLTGTGLDEQYV. Written as DNA, the CDR3 is TGTGCCAGCAGCTTAACCGGGACAGGGCTGGACGAGCAGTACGTC.

In DNA, the CDR3 is TGTGCCAGCAGCCCCAGGGGCGGAACCGGGGAGCTGTTTTTT. Protein: CASSPRGGTGELFF. The V and J genes are TRBV7-9 and TRBJ2-2; a possible D gene is TRBD1 (6 bases). Trimming shortened V by 5 bases and J by 5 bases, and 12 bases separated the two germline ends. The CDR3 sequence is 14 residues long. Germline values: CDR1 SEHNR, CDR2 FQNEAQ (reference sequence).

The rearrangement links TRBV11-1 to TRBJ2-3; 10 bases line up with TRBD2. This CDR3 spans 15 amino acids. The ends lost 5 bases at V and 4 bases at J; junction bases unmatched: 6. CDR1 and CDR2 (germline): SGHAT, FQDESV (reference sequence). CDR3 residues: CASSRLAGRPDTQYF. CDR3 DNA: TGTGCCAGCAGCAGACTAGCGGGCAGACCAGATACGCAGTATTTT. Based on the CDR3 plus reference TRBV11-1 and TRBJ2-3, the full variable domain is EAEVAQSPRYKITEKSQAVAFWCDPISGHATLYWYRQILGQGPELLVQFQDESVVDDSQLPKDRFSAERLKGVDSTLKIQPAELGDSAMYLCASSRLAGRPDTQYFGPGTRLTVL.

A note on this clone: An end of the junction differs from the germline gene, which may be a read error. The chain recombines TRBV27 with TRBJ2-2; a possible D gene is TRBD1 (6 bases). This CDR3 spans 16 amino acids. Germline lookup yields CDR1 MNHEY and CDR2 SMNVEV (reference sequence). CDR3 sequence: CASRNGGQRGTGELSF. The CDR3 nucleotides are TGTGCCAGCCGGAACGGAGGACAGAGAGGCACCGGGGAGCTGTCTTTT.